The clone carrying this TCR beta chain was observed a single time. Study processing details: By means of reference gene primer amplification, nucleated cell counts were estimated. Profiled with immunoSEQ multiplex PCR; TCRdb holds only in-frame clones, not every one. V, J and clone size derive from that table, while D and trimming were established from the DNA sequence. The data show about 250,000 clones, 80% to 85% seen once. The J segment lost 2 bases and the V segment lost 5 bases, leaving 3 bases of the junction unmatched. CDR3 length: 15 amino acids. Germline lookup yields CDR1 LNHDA and CDR2 SQIVND (reference sequence). The data derive from a study of blood T cell repertoires in COVID-19.

The receptor comes from a person aged 70 to 85 with COVID-19, enrolled during active disease. The chain combines TRBV19 with TRBJ2-3, with 11 positions matching TRBD2. Specimen: peripheral blood. CDR3 residues: CASSASGGPTDTQYF. CDR3 nucleotide sequence: TGTGCCAGTAGTGCTAGCGGGGGGCCCACAGATACGCAGTATTTT.